This TCR beta chain was identified in a study of blood T cells in healthy people across ages (dated by TCRdb to the mid-2010s). In terms of the full investigation: In model experiments, roughly one uniquely barcoded TCR beta cDNA molecule per two T cells was captured by template switching. To track age-related changes in TCR beta repertoire diversity, the study relied on deep sequencing normalized with unique cDNA molecular identifiers. To avoid experimental bias, donors of different ages were randomly spread across the sequencing lanes. Donors were grouped into four age groups: young (average approximately 15 years), middle-aged (roughly 40), aged (around 60) and long-lived (about 82). Using the same blood draw, the study looked at two additional independent replicas of 1 million unique cDNA reads for two donors, one aged 18 to 30 and the other aged 80 or older. Results the study describes overall, beyond this receptor: A strong correlation was found between observed TCR beta diversity and the percentage of naive T cells measured by flow cytometry. Donor CMV infection status was unknown, potentially confounding age-related changes in expanded clonotypes. Estimates of total diversity from one million sequenced T cells were regarded as lower bounds and underestimates. As age increased, observed TCR beta diversity per million T cells dropped in a roughly linear way, and a significant reduction was already evident by age about 40. Bulk unsorted PBMC profiling prevented conclusive comparison of naive and antigen-experienced compartments. The long-lived group showed more naive CD4+ T cells, fewer expanded clones and increased TCR diversity than the aged group, suggesting age selection.

Systemically healthy Caucasian individuals from Russia, some 36 in total and aged about 6 to 95 years, were included as donors. Approximately 10 milliliters of peripheral blood were collected from each donor into EDTA-treated Vacutainer tubes. Ficoll-Paque density-gradient centrifugation was used to isolate PBMCs, with at least 6.5 million per sample. Trizol reagent was used to extract total RNA from PBMCs, with at least 5.5 micrograms per sample. For every donor, an aliquot of PBMCs went through flow cytometry to measure the percentages of naive CD45RAhigh/CD27high T cells. The method behind the library was 5' RACE. Data came from an Illumina HiSeq 2500. A second PCR of roughly 7 to 11 cycles was performed with a sample-barcoded 5' primer and a J-beta primer mix. A template-switch 5' adaptor carrying 12 random nucleotides introduced a unique molecular identifier onto each TCR beta cDNA molecule. Each sample yielded at least 3 million CDR3-containing paired-end reads. First-strand cDNA was synthesized from all RNA with the Mint cDNA synthesis kit, primed by a TRBC-specific oligonucleotide. After uracil-DNA glycosylase treatment, a first 18-cycle PCR used universal primers M1SS and BC2_uni_R on all cDNA. Regarding the original processing steps: For normalization, 1 million high-quality reads were randomly selected from each sample, with every read carrying a distinct molecular identifier. Reads with shared molecular identifiers were discarded instead of being binned into consensus sequences. CDR3 identification, clonotype clustering and error correction used MiTCR with a Q25 quality threshold and the strictest error-elimination algorithm. A nonparametric unseen species model with Euler transformation was used to estimate a lower bound on total TCR beta diversity. In-frame beta chains were kept once TCRdb had trimmed the public reads at Q25 with fastp and called clones with MiXCR. Identical CDR3 protein sequences are pooled into one entry, listed with their most common genes and DNA. TCRdb's processing, not the study's, gives the V and J calls here. In all, the sample holds around 1,500,000 distinct CDR3 sequences, and 42% of those were seen once. In total, the top ten clones hold 7.9% of the sample.

Comments on this clonotype: Its antigen remains unidentified. Base-call qualities are not available, and no considerably larger clone is one nucleotide away.

The CDR3 holds 15 amino acids from the cysteine to the phenylalanine. Left in the record is the CDR3 DNA by itself, 45 bases read in frame from the first base. V and J lose 5 bases and 4 bases, and a span of 15 bases separates them. CDR1 and CDR2 are drawn from the germline V gene: SGHVS, FQNEAQ. This sequence originates from a woman between 18 and 29 years old in good health. Recombination linked TRBV7-8 to TRBJ1-5; the D gene cannot be resolved reliably. Sequencing input: blood. The nucleotide sequence is given as TGTGCCAGCAGCCGACCGGGATTCCCTAATCAGCCCCAGCATTTT. Its protein product is CASSRPGFPNQPQHF.